The 23 T cell receptor beta chains in this list originate from one sample, sequenced in a study of radiation and T cells in renal cell carcinoma. Time point in this sample: baseline pretreatment blood. Treatment described: 15 Gy SBRT to primary tumor, nephrectomy 4 weeks later. Profiling relied on immunoSEQ multiplex PCR, and the TCRdb table lists in-frame clones only, not all of them. The sample shows approximately 45,000 clones, about 83% of them seen only once. Sequenced here: blood, sampled from a patient whose treatment included radiotherapy and nephrectomy. The receptors were gathered from a woman between 70 and 85 years old with renal cell carcinoma.

In DNA form, the CDR3 reads TGTGCCAGCAGCCCAAACTTGGGTATCAATGAGCAGTTCTTC. Translating gives CASSPNLGINEQFF. This rearrangement joins TRBV14 to TRBJ2-1; D is unresolved. This CDR3 comprises 14 residues. CDR1 and CDR2 (germline): SGHDN, FVKESK. The V end lost 4 bases, the J end lost 6 bases, and 13 bases lay between the germline ends.

This chain connects TRBV7-2 to TRBJ2-2; 9 positions agree with TRBD2. With V trimmed by 2 bases and J by 2 bases, 12 bases remained unmatched. The CDR3 is made up of 19 amino acids. The germline gives CDR1 SGHTA, CDR2 FQGNSA. Written as DNA, the CDR3 is TGTGCCAGCAGCTTACATATGCTAGCGGGGCCCTATAACACCGGGGAGCTGTTTTTT. Translating it yields CASSLHMLAGPYNTGELFF.

This rearrangement joins TRBV9 to TRBJ2-7; D may correspond to TRBD1 or TRBD2 (5 bases each). Germline V gives CDR1 SGDLS, CDR2 YYNGEE. V was shortened by 0 bases and J by 2 bases, with 12 bases between the two germline ends. The CDR3 is 15 residues long. In nucleotides, the CDR3 is TGTGCCAGCAGCGTAGAAGAGGGGATAACCTACGAGCAGTACTTC. The encoded protein is CASSVEEGITYEQYF. The whole variable domain, filled in from reference TRBV9 and TRBJ2-7, reads DSGVTQTPKHLITATGQRVTLRCSPRSGDLSVYWYQQSLDQGLQFLIQYYNGEERAKGNILERFSAQQFPDLHSELNLSSLELGDSALYFCASSVEEGITYEQYFGPGTRLTVT.

The rearrangement links TRBV6-5 to TRBJ2-3; a weak D match, TRBD2 (7 bases). CDR3 length: 14 residues. CDR1 is MNHEY, CDR2 SVGAGI, per germline. The V end was cut by 6 bases, the J end by 2 bases, with 12 bases between. The CDR3 DNA reads as TGTGCCAGCAGAAGGGGGAGGGCCACAGATACGCAGTATTTT. Protein: CASRRGRATDTQYF.

The chain uses TRBV29-1 and TRBJ2-3, with D possibly TRBD1 on 6 matching bases. Trimming left V 4 bases short and J 4 bases short, with 9 bases between. Per the germline V gene, CDR1 is SQVTM and CDR2 is ANQGSEA. The CDR3 is 12 residues long. The CDR3 DNA follows: TGCAGCGTTGTTAACAGGGCAGATACGCAGTATTTT. Protein product: CSVVNRADTQYF.

The rearrangement links TRBV19 to TRBJ1-2; 9 bases agree with TRBD1. The CDR3 has 18 amino acids. Unmatched junction bases numbered 14, after V lost 4 bases and J lost 2 bases. Germline V gene lookup returns CDR1 LNHDA and CDR2 SQIVND (reference sequence). DNA of the CDR3: TGTGCCAGTAGTACTATGCCCCAGGGGACAGGGCGCAACTATGGCTACACCTTC. Amino acids: CASSTMPQGTGRNYGYTF.

The chain joins TRBV27 to TRBJ2-1; the match to TRBD1 covers 7 bases. The CDR3 spans 14 residues. J lost 2 bases, V lost 6 bases, and 4 bases had no gene match. The germline V gene encodes CDR1 MNHEY and CDR2 SMNVEV (reference sequence). DNA of the CDR3: TGTGCCAGCAGACAGGGGCGAACCTACAATGAGCAGTTCTTC. Translation gives CASRQGRTYNEQFF.

The chain employs TRBV15 and TRBJ2-1; D unclear. The CDR3 runs to 14 residues. Trimming cost V 0 bases and J 8 bases, with 11 bases left between them. CDR1 is LNHNV and CDR2 is YYDKDF in the germline V gene (reference sequence). CDR3 protein: CATSRDSGVDEQFF. CDR3 nucleotide sequence: TGTGCCACCAGCAGAGATTCTGGGGTCGATGAGCAGTTCTTC. Drawing the rest from reference TRBV15 and TRBJ2-1, the complete variable domain is DAMVIQNPRYQVTQFGKPVTLSCSQTLNHNVMYWYQQKSSQAPKLLFHYYDKDFNNEADTPDNFQSRRPNTSFCFLDIRSPGLGDTAMYLCATSRDSGVDEQFFGPGTRLTVL.

The rearrangement joins TRBV2 to TRBJ1-3, with 8 bases matching TRBD1. The germline V gene has CDR1 SNHLY and CDR2 FYNNEI. The CDR3 runs to 14 residues. Trimming cost V 6 bases and J 3 bases; bases outside gene matches: 4. The CDR3 DNA follows: TGTGCCAGCAGGGACAGGGTCCTTGGAAACACCATATATTTT. This codes for CASRDRVLGNTIYF.

This chain uses TRBV5-5 with TRBJ2-1, with 8 bases matching TRBD2. CDR1 and CDR2 from the germline V gene are SGHKS and YYEKEE (reference sequence). J lost 4 bases, V lost 1 base, and 4 bases had no gene match. The CDR3 is made up of 15 amino acids. The CDR3 nucleotides read TGTGCCAGCAGCTTGCAAGCGGGAGTATACAATGAGCAGTTCTTC. This translates into CASSLQAGVYNEQFF.

The chain uses TRBV7-9 and TRBJ2-7; D possibly corresponds to TRBD2 (6 bases). Germline lookup yields CDR1 SEHNR and CDR2 FQNEAQ (reference sequence). The CDR3 spans 13 residues. Trimming cost V 1 base and J 7 bases, with 11 bases left between them. CDR3 nucleotide sequence: TGTGCCAGCAGCTTAGGGGGAGGCGGGGAGCAGTACTTC. It specifies CASSLGGGGEQYF.

The chain recombines TRBV4-1 with TRBJ1-4; tentatively, D is TRBD1 (6 bases). The V end was cut by 1 base, the J end by 7 bases, with 16 bases between. The CDR3 has 16 residues. CDR1 and CDR2 from the germline V gene are MGHRA and YSYEKL. CDR3 in amino acids: CASSQGAGAGGEKLFF. In nucleotides, the CDR3 is TGCGCCAGCAGCCAAGGTGCGGGGGCGGGAGGTGAAAAACTGTTTTTT.

This clone has a handful of counts. The chain employs TRBV9 and TRBJ2-7; 7 bases align to TRBD1. The germline V gene has CDR1 SGDLS and CDR2 YYNGEE. V was pared by 2 bases and J by 6 bases, with 5 bases of the junction left unmatched. The CDR3 length is 13 residues. This CDR3 is CASSVTGSGEQYF. The DNA of the CDR3 is TGTGCCAGCAGCGTGACAGGGAGCGGCGAGCAGTACTTC. Full variable domain (missing parts from reference TRBV9 and TRBJ2-7): DSGVTQTPKHLITATGQRVTLRCSPRSGDLSVYWYQQSLDQGLQFLIQYYNGEERAKGNILERFSAQQFPDLHSELNLSSLELGDSALYFCASSVTGSGEQYFGPGTRLTVT.

The CDR3 coding sequence is TGTGCCAGCAGTGAAACGACAGGGTATGGGGTTGAGCAGTTCTTC. Translated, it gives CASSETTGYGVEQFF. The chain couples TRBV6-1 to TRBJ2-1; 7 bases map to TRBD1. The germline CDR1 and CDR2 sequences are MNHNS and SASEGT. The CDR3 is made up of 15 amino acids. After removal of 2 bases from V and 9 bases from J, the junction contained 10 bases not matched to a gene.

This chain connects TRBV5-1 to TRBJ1-2; no firm D call. The CDR3 spans 12 residues. Germline lookup yields CDR1 SGHRS and CDR2 YFSETQ. The germline V and J ends were trimmed by 5 bases and 4 bases, with 9 bases remaining between them. DNA for the CDR3: TGCGCCAGCAGTCCAGGCGCCTATGGCTACACCTTC. Translation gives CASSPGAYGYTF.

The chain joins TRBV2 to TRBJ1-2, with a weak D call TRBD1 (5 bases). The germline gives CDR1 SNHLY, CDR2 FYNNEI. Trimming cost V 2 bases and J 6 bases, with 13 bases left between them. The CDR3 is made up of 14 amino acids. The CDR3 here is CASSELAGWDGYTF. The CDR3 nucleotides read TGTGCCAGCAGTGAATTGGCAGGGTGGGATGGCTACACCTTC.

This clone occurred a few times. The chain uses TRBV19 and TRBJ1-1, with TRBD1 identical over 9 bases. Germline V gene lookup returns CDR1 LNHDA and CDR2 SQIVND (reference sequence). Losses at the gene ends were 7 bases for V and 4 bases for J; bases not matched to a gene: 10. The CDR3 is 15 residues long. CDR3: CASKFRGQGPTEAFF. The CDR3 region has the DNA TGTGCCAGTAAATTTCGAGGACAGGGGCCCACTGAAGCTTTCTTT. The full variable domain, in which reference TRBV19 and TRBJ1-1 provide the parts outside the CDR3, is DGGITQSPKYLFRKEGQNVTLSCEQNLNHDAMYWYRQDPGQGLRLIYYSQIVNDFQKGDIAEGYSVSREKKESFPLTVTSAQKNPTAFYLCASKFRGQGPTEAFFGQGTRLTVV.

On this clone itself: The same CDR3 is also encoded by other DNA sequences in this sample. This chain uses TRBV5-5 with TRBJ2-6; D is unresolved. Trimming cost V 0 bases and J 0 bases, with 7 bases left between them. Germline CDR1 reads SGHKS; CDR2 reads YYEKEE (reference sequence). The CDR3 contains 16 residues. This CDR3 is CASSLEGSSGANVLTF. In DNA form, the CDR3 reads TGTGCCAGCAGCTTGGAGGGTTCCTCTGGGGCCAACGTCCTGACTTTC.

The CDR3 region has the DNA TGCAGCGCGGACAGTGGACAGCTCCAAGAGACCCAGTACTTC. Its translation: CSADSGQLQETQYF. J is TRBJ2-5 and V is TRBV29-1; weak D call: TRBD1 (6 bases). This CDR3 is 14 amino acids long. Germline-derived CDR1 and CDR2 are SQVTM and ANQGSEA. V dropped 7 bases and J dropped 1 base, with 16 bases sitting between them.

The V gene is TRBV5-4, the J gene TRBJ1-2; 7 bases map to TRBD1. Germline loops: CDR1 SGHNT, CDR2 YYREEE (reference sequence). With 3 bases clipped from V and 3 bases from J, the junction kept 2 bases outside the gene matches. The CDR3 runs to 13 residues. In DNA form, the CDR3 reads TGTGCCAGCAGCTATGGACAGGACTATGGCTACACCTTC. Translation: CASSYGQDYGYTF.

The chain uses TRBV30 and TRBJ2-5; D not certain. The CDR3 totals 12 residues. Germline assignment: CDR1 GTSNPN and CDR2 SVGIG (reference sequence). V gave up 4 bases and J gave up 5 bases, with 11 bases separating them. DNA for the CDR3: TGTGCCTGGAAGCCCCCGGAGGAGACCCAGTACTTC. Protein: CAWKPPEETQYF.

The V gene is TRBV6-6, the J gene TRBJ2-2; 7 bases are a match to TRBD1. CDR1 is MNHNY, CDR2 SVGAGI, per germline (reference sequence). J lost 3 bases, V lost 10 bases, and 14 bases had no gene match. The CDR3 consists of 16 residues. The CDR3 DNA is TGTGCCATCAGGCCCACGACAGGGTGGGACACCGGGGAGCTGTTTTTT. Translating gives CAIRPTTGWDTGELFF.

The gene calls are TRBV21-1 and TRBJ2-7; no DNA check was done on the table's D call, TRBD1. TRBV21-1 is a known pseudogene. This CDR3 region has 13 residues. CDR3 amino acids: CASLTGLSHEQYF. The CDR3 DNA is TGTGCCAGCCTGACAGGGCTGAGTCACGAGCAGTACTTC.